In its sample, the clone carrying this TCR beta chain was seen once. Original analysis: Reference gene primer amplification gave estimated nucleated cell counts. Measured with immunoSEQ multiplex PCR; TCRdb has only the in-frame clones, and not every one. That table furnishes V, J and clone size, whereas the DNA furnished D and trimming. The sample lists about 160,000 clones; about 86% were seen once. Patients of the Seattle cohort, enrolled during active infection, were followed longitudinally. This entry belongs to a study of blood T cell repertoires in COVID-19. In the study overall: Samples of COVID-19 (acute and convalescent) were obtained from the United States, Italy and Spain. T cells, B-cell-depleted T cells, or PBMCs supplied cDNA or gDNA.

The CDR3 is 17 amino acids. CDR1 is MNHEY, CDR2 SMNVEV, per germline (reference sequence). The V and J ends lost 5 bases and 1 base respectively, with 18 bases between them. The receptor's source is a woman in her seventies with COVID-19, enrolled during active disease. The chain is built from TRBV27 and TRBJ1-5; D gene uncertain. Sample: peripheral blood. CDR3 residues: CASSPYPPGNSNQPQHF. CDR3 bases: TGTGCCAGCAGTCCCTACCCCCCGGGAAACAGCAATCAGCCCCAGCATTTT.